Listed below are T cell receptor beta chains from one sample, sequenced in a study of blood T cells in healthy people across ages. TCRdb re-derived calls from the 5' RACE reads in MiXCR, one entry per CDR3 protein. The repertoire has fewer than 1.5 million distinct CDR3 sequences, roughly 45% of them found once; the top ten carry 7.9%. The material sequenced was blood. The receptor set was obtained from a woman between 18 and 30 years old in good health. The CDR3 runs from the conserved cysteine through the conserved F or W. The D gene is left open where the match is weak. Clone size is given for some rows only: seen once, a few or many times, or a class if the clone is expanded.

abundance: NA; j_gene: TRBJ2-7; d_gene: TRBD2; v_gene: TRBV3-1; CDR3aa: CASSQDYLAGGPRAYEQYF; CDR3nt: TGTGCCAGCAGCCAAGATTATCTGGCGGGGGGGCCGAGGGCCTACGAGCAGTACTTC
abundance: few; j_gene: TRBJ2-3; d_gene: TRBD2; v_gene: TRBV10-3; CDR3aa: CAISERGASDTQYF; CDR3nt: TGTGCCATCAGCGAGCGGGGGGCCTCAGATACGCAGTATTTT
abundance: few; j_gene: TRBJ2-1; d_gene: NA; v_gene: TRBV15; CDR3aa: CATRTTQVYNEQFF; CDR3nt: TGTGCCACCCGGACGACTCAAGTCTACAATGAGCAGTTCTTC
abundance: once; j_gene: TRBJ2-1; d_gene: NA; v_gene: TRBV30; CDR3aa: CAWSVVANSHNEQFF; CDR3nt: TGTGCCTGGAGTGTCGTCGCAAACTCCCACAATGAGCAGTTCTTC
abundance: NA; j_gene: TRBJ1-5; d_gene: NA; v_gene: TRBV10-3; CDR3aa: CAISEGNSNQPQHF; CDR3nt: TGTGCCATCAGTGAGGGCAATAGCAATCAGCCCCAGCATTTT
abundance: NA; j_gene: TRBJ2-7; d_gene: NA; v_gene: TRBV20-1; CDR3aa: CSVRRASTYEQYF; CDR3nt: TGCAGTGTCAGGAGGGCCAGCACCTACGAGCAGTACTTC
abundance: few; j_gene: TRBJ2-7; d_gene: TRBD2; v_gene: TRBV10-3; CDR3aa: CAISGGDYKSYEQYF; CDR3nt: TGTGCCATCAGTGGTGGGGACTATAAATCCTACGAGCAGTACTTC
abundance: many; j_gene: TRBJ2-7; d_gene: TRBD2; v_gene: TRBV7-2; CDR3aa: CASSLGAGGYEQYF; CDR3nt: TGTGCCAGCAGTTTGGGTGCGGGAGGGTACGAGCAGTACTTC
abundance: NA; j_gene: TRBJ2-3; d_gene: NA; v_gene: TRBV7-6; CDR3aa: CASSSDRFSTATQYF; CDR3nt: TGTGCCAGCAGCTCAGACAGATTCAGCACAGCTACGCAGTATTTT
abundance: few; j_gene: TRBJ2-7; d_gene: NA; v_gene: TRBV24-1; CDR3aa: CATSDPTLTGPRGNEQYF; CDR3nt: TGTGCCACCAGTGATCCCACCCTGACAGGTCCTAGGGGTAACGAGCAGTACTTC
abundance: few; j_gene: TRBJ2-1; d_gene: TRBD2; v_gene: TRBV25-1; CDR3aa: CASSEGTSGRSPPEQFF; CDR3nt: TGTGCCAGCAGTGAGGGGACTAGCGGGAGAAGCCCCCCTGAGCAGTTCTTC
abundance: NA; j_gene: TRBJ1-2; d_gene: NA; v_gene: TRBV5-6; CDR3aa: CASSPRLRNYGYTF; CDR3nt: TGTGCCAGCAGCCCCCGATTAAGGAACTATGGCTACACCTTC
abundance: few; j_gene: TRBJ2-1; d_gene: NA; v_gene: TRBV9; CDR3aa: CASSVDWAHYNEQFF; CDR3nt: TGTGCCAGCAGCGTAGATTGGGCGCACTACAATGAGCAGTTCTTC
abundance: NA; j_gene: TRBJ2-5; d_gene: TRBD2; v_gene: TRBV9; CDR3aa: CASSPQGLAGVGVEETQYF; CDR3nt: TGTGCCAGCAGCCCTCAGGGGCTAGCGGGAGTAGGGGTCGAAGAGACCCAGTACTTC
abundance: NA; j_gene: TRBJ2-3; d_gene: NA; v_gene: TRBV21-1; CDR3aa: CASSTPRERGRIHTQYF; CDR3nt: TGTGCCAGCAGCACCCCCAGGGAAAGGGGGCGAATACATACGCAGTATTTT
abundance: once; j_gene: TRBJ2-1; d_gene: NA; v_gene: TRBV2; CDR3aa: CASSESGYIRSYNEQFF; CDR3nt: TGTGCCAGCAGTGAATCGGGGTACATCAGATCCTACAATGAGCAGTTCTTC
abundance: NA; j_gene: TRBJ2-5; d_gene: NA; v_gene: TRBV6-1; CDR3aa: CASSAQIKGTQYF; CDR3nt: TGTGCCAGCAGTGCTCAGATTAAGGGGACCCAGTACTTC
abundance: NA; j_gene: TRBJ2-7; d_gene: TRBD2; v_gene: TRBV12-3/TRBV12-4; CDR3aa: CASSSGLAGVVHEQYF; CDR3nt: TGTGCCAGCAGTTCGGGACTAGCGGGAGTGGTTCACGAGCAGTACTTC
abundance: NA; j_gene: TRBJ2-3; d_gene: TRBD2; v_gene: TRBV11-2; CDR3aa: CANSSYPSGRTDAQYF; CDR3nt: TGTGCCAACAGCTCTTACCCTAGCGGTCGCACAGATGCGCAGTATTTT
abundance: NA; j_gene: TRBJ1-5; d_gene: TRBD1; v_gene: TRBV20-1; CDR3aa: CSAREGTGTNQPQHF; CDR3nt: TGCAGTGCTAGAGAAGGGACAGGGACCAATCAGCCCCAGCATTTT
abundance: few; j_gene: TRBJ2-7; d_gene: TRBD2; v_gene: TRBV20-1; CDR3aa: CSARDGFMSGISYEQYF; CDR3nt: TGCAGTGCTAGAGACGGGTTTATGAGCGGGATCTCCTACGAGCAGTACTTC
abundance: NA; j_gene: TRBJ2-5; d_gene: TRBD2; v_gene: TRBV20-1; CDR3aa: CSARDPTSGGAKRYF; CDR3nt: TGCAGTGCTAGAGACCCTACTAGCGGGGGGGCAAAACGGTACTTC
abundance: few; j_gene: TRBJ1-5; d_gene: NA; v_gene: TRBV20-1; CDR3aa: CSAGQGSNQPQHF; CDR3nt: TGCAGTGCTGGGCAGGGGAGCAATCAGCCCCAGCATTTT
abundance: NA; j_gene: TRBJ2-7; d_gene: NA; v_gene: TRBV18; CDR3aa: CASSPGGLNYEQYF; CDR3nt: TGTGCCAGCTCACCTGGAGGACTGAACTACGAGCAGTACTTC
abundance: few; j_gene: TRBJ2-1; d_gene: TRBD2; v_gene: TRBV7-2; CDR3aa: CASSLVGTSGHNEQFF; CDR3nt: TGTGCCAGCAGCTTAGTGGGGACTAGCGGTCACAATGAGCAGTTCTTC
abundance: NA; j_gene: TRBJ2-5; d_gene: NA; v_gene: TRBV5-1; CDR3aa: CASSLILSVTLREETQYF; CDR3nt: TGCGCCAGCAGCCTAATCCTTAGCGTGACGCTTAGAGAAGAGACCCAGTACTTC
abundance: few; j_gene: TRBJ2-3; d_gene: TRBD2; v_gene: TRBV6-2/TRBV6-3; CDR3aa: CASSTERGANPPDTQYF; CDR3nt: TGTGCCAGCAGTACCGAGCGGGGGGCTAACCCCCCAGATACGCAGTATTTT
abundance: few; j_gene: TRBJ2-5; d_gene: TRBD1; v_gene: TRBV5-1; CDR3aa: CASRPGQGGQETQYF; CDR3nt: TGCGCCAGCAGACCGGGACAGGGTGGCCAAGAGACCCAGTACTTC
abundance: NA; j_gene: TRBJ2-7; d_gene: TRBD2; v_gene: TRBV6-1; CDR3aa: CASSEEGGEGYEQYF; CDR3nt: TGTGCCAGCAGTGAAGAGGGCGGGGAGGGCTACGAGCAGTACTTC
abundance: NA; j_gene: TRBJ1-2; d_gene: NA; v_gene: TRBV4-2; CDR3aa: CASSQDGQENYGYTF; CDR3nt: TGTGCCAGCAGCCAAGATGGCCAGGAGAACTATGGCTACACCTTC
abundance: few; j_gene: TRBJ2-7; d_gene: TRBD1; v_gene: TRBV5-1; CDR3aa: CASSRGGTGDYEQYF; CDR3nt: TGCGCCAGCAGCCGCGGGGGGACAGGGGACTACGAGCAGTACTTC
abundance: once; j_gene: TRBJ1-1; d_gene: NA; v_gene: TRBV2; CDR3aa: CASSENGEITEAFF; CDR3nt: TGTGCCAGCAGTGAAAATGGGGAGATCACTGAAGCTTTCTTT
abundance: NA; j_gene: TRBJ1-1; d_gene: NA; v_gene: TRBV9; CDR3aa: CASSVEGGVNTEAFF; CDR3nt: TGTGCCAGCAGCGTAGAGGGAGGGGTGAACACTGAAGCTTTCTTT
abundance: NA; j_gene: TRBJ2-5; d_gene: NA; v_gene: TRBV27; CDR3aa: CASSLIGGGDNEQYF; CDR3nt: TGTGCCAGCAGCCTTATCGGAGGGGGCGACAATGAGCAGTACTTC
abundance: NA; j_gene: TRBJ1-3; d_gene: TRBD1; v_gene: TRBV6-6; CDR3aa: CASSGQVSGNTIYF; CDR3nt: TGTGCCAGCAGTGGACAGGTCTCTGGAAACACCATATATTTT
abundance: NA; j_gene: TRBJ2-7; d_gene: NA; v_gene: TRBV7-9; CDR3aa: CASSLQGKDEQYF; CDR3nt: TGTGCCAGCAGCTTACAGGGAAAGGACGAGCAGTACTTC
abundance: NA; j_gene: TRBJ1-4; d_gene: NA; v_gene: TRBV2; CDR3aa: CASSSQGLANEKLFF; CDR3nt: TGTGCCAGCAGTTCACAGGGTTTGGCTAATGAAAAACTGTTTTTT
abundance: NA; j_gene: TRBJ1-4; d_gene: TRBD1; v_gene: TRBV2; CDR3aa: CASSEKGAAEKLFF; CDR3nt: TGTGCCAGCAGTGAAAAGGGGGCGGCTGAAAAACTGTTTTTT
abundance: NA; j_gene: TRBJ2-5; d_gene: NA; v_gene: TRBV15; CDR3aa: CATSRDRREETQYF; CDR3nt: TGTGCCACCAGCAGAGATCGGAGGGAAGAGACCCAGTACTTC
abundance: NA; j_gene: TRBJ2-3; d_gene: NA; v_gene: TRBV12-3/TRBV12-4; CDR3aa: CASSFVLSTDTQYF; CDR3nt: TGTGCCAGCAGTTTTGTTCTTAGCACAGATACGCAGTATTTT
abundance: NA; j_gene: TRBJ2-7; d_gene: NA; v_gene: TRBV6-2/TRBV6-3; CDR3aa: CASKVDGGGNEQYF; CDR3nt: TGTGCCAGCAAGGTTGACGGGGGCGGCAACGAGCAGTACTTC
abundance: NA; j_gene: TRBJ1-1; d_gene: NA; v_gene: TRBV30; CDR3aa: CAWTRAGGYNTEAFF; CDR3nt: TGTGCCTGGACCAGGGCGGGGGGGTACAACACTGAAGCTTTCTTT
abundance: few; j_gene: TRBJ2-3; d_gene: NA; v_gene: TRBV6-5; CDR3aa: CASSYRARGGTESTDTQYF; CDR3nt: TGTGCCAGCAGTTACAGGGCAAGGGGGGGTACTGAGAGCACAGATACGCAGTATTTT
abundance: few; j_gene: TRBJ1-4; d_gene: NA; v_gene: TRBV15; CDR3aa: CATSRPDSGEKLFF; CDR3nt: TGTGCCACCAGCAGACCAGACTCGGGGGAAAAACTGTTTTTT
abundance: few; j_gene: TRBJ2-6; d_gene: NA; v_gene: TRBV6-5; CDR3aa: CASSLVGVSGANVLTF; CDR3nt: TGTGCCAGCAGCCTCGTGGGGGTCTCTGGGGCCAACGTCCTGACTTTC
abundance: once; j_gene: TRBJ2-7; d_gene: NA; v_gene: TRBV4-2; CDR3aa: CASSQDQEGTYEQYF; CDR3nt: TGTGCCAGCAGCCAAGATCAGGAGGGGACCTACGAGCAGTACTTC
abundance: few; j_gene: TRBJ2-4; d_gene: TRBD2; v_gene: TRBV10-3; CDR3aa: CAIVIRPGRGAGGITAKNIQYF; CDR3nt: TGTGCCATCGTCATCCGGCCCGGGCGAGGGGCGGGAGGGATTACGGCCAAAAACATTCAGTACTTC
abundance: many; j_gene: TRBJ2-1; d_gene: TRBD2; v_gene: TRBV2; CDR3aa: CASSDSGGSYNEQFF; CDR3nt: TGTGCCAGCAGTGACAGCGGGGGCTCCTACAATGAGCAGTTCTTC
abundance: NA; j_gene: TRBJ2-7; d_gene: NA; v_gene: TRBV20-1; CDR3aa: CSATSQAHYSYEQYF; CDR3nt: TGCAGTGCTACCTCCCAGGCGCACTACTCCTACGAGCAGTACTTC
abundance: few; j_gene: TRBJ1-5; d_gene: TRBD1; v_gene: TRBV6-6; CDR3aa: CASRPPGQGNQPQHF; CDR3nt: TGTGCCAGCAGACCACCGGGACAGGGGAACCAGCCCCAGCATTTT
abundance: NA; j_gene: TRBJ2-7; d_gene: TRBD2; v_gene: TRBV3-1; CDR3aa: CASSQAPGGTEQYF; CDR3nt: TGTGCCAGCAGCCAGGCCCCGGGGGGGACCGAGCAGTACTTC
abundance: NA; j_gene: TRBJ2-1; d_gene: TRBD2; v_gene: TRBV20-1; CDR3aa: CSAASGRSSYNEQFF; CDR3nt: TGCAGTGCTGCTAGCGGGAGGAGCTCCTACAATGAGCAGTTCTTC
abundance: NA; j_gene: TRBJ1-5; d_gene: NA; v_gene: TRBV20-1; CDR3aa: CSAREDDQPQHF; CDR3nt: TGCAGTGCTAGAGAAGATGATCAGCCCCAGCATTTT
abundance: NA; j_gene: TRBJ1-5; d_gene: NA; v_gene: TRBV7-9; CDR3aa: CASAGDNSNQPQHF; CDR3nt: TGTGCCAGCGCGGGGGACAATAGCAATCAGCCCCAGCATTTT
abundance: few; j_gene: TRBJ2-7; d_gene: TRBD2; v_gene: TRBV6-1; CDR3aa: CASINKGLAGGGYEQYF; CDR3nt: TGTGCCAGCATCAACAAGGGGCTAGCGGGAGGCGGGTACGAGCAGTACTTC